What follows is one T cell receptor (beta chain) and its context. The antigen is unknown. The source of the sample is a study of cytotoxic CD8 clonotypes in ibrutinib-treated CLL. Study at large: It was after a median around twelve months of treatment, range 6 to 36, that response samples were taken. Findings of the study overall: Baseline clonality, higher than in age-matched healthy donors, tracked circulating CD8+ T-cell counts.

This table comes from immunoSEQ multiplex PCR, and its TCRdb copy is limited to in-frame clones, with some not included. The sample has more than 15,000 clones; roughly 65% are singletons. The CDR3 loop spans 15 amino acids. Germline V CDR1 and CDR2: MNHNS, SASEGT. V was pared by 5 bases and J by 6 bases, with 9 bases of the junction left unmatched. The chain carries TRBV6-1 and TRBJ2-1, with TRBD1 matching 8 bases. The input for sequencing was PBMCs, taken before ibrutinib treatment. The receptor was isolated from a human donor with chronic lymphocytic leukemia. CDR3 DNA sequence: TGTGCCAGCAGTAGGGAGACAGGGGTAGGCAATGAGCAGTTCTTC. The encoded protein is CASSRETGVGNEQFF.